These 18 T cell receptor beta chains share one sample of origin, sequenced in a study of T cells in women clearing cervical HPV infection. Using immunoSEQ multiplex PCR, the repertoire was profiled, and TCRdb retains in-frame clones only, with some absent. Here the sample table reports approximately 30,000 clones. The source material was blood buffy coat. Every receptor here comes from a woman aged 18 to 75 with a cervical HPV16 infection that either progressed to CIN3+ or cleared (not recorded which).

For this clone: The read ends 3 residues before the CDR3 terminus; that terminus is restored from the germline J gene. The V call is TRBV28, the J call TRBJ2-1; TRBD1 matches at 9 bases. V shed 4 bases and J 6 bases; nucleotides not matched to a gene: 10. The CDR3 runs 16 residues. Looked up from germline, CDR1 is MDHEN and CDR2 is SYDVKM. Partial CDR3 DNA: TGTGCCAGCAGTTCCCACCGGGACAGGGTAGGCAATGAG. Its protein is CASSSHRDRVGNE. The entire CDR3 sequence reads CASSSHRDRVGNEQFF.

The sequenced CDR3 bases are TGCAGTGCTAGTTTCGGGGGGCTCATGAACACTGAA. It translates to CSASFGGLMNTE. The whole CDR3 is CSASFGGLMNTEAFF. V gene TRBV20-1 combines with J gene TRBJ1-1; a weak D match, TRBD1 (6 bases). The sequenced fragment ends 3 residues before the CDR3 boundary, so the rest is inferred from the germline J gene. V was pared by 3 bases and J by 0 bases, with 14 bases between. Germline CDR1 is DFQATT and CDR2 is SNEGSKA (reference sequence). The CDR3 has 15 residues.

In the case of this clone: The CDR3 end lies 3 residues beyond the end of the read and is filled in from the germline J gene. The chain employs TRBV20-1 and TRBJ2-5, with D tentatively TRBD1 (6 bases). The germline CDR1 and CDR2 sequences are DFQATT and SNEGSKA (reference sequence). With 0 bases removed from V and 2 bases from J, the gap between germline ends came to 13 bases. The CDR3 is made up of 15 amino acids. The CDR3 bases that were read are TGCAGTGCTAGAGATCGGGCAGGGGTACAAGAGACC. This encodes CSARDRAGVQET. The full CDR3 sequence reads CSARDRAGVQETQYF.

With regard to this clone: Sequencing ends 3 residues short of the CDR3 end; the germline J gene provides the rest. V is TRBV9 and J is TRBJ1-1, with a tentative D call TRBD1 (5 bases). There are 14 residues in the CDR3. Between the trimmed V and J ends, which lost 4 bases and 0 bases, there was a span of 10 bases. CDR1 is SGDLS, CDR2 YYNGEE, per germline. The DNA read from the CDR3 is TGTGCCAGCAGCCATGGGGGGATGAACACTGAA. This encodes CASSHGGMNTE. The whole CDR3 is CASSHGGMNTEAFF. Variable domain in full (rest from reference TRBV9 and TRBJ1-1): DSGVTQTPKHLITATGQRVTLRCSPRSGDLSVYWYQQSLDQGLQFLIQYYNGEERAKGNILERFSAQQFPDLHSELNLSSLELGDSALYFCASSHGGMNTEAFFGQGTRLTVV.

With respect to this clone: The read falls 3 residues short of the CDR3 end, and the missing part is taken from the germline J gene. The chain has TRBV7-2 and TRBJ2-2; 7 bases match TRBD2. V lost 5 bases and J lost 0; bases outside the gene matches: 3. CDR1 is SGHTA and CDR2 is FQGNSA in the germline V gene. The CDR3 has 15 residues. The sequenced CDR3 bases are TGTGCCAGCAGCCCCGGGACTACGAACACCGGGGAG. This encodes CASSPGTTNTGE. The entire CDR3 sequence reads CASSPGTTNTGELFF.

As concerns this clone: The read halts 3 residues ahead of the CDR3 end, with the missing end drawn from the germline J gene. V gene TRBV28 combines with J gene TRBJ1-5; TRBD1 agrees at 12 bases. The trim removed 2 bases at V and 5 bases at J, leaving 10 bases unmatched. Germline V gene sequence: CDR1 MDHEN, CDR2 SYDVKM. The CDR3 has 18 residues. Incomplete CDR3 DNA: TGTGCCAGCAGTTTAATGGGACAGGGGGCGGCGATTGATCAGCCC. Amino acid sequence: CASSLMGQGAAIDQP. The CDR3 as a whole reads CASSLMGQGAAIDQPQHF.

The sequenced part of the CDR3 DNA is TGTGCCAGCAGCCGACTAGCGGGGGGGCGTACAGATGAG. It translates to CASSRLAGGRTDE. The whole CDR3 reads CASSRLAGGRTDEQFF. The chain uses TRBV7-6 and TRBJ2-1; 14 bases are a match to TRBD2. The CDR3 goes on 3 residues after the read ends, and that part is filled in from the germline J gene. CDR3 length: 16 residues. The V gene's germline CDR1 is SGHVS and CDR2 FNYEAQ. Trimming cost V 5 bases and J 8 bases; bases outside gene matches: 8. The complete variable domain, with remaining parts taken from reference TRBV7-6 and TRBJ2-1, reads GAGVSQSPRYKVTKRGQDVALRCDPISGHVSLYWYRQALGQGPEFLTYFNYEAQQDKSGLPNDRFSAERPEGSISTLTIQRTEQRDSAMYRCASSRLAGGRTDEQFFGPGTRLTVL.

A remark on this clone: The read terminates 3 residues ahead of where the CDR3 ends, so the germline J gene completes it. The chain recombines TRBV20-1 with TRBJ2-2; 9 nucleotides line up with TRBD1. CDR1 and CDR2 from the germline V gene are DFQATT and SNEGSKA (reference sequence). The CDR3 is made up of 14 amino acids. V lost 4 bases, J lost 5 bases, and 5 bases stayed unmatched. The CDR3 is CSAMDRGSTGELFF. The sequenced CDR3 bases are TGCAGTGCTATGGACAGGGGTAGTACCGGGGAG.

The CDR3 loop is CASSLIRRDQETQYF. The CDR3 DNA, read in part, is TGTGCCAGCAGCTTGATTAGACGGGACCAAGAGACC. V and J are TRBV5-4 and TRBJ2-5; D uncertain. The read is 3 residues too short to cover the CDR3 end, so that end is filled in from the germline J gene. The CDR3 runs to 15 residues. With 1 base removed from V and 0 bases from J, the gap between germline ends came to 10 bases. CDR1 and CDR2 from the germline V gene are SGHNT and YYREEE (reference sequence). Full variable domain (outside the CDR3, taken from reference TRBV5-4 and TRBJ2-5): ETGVTQSPTHLIKTRGQQVTLRCSSQSGHNTVSWYQQALGQGPQFIFQYYREEENGRGNFPPRFSGLQFPNYSSELNVNALELDDSALYLCASSLIRRDQETQYFGPGTRLLVL.

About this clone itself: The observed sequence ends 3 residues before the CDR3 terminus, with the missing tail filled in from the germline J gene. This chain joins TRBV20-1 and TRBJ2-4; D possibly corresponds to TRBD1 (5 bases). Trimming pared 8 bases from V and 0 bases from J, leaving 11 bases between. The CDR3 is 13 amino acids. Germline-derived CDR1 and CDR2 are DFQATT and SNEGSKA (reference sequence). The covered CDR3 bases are TGCAGTACAAACCAGGGAGCCAAAAACATT. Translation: CSTNQGAKNI. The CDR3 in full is CSTNQGAKNIQYF.

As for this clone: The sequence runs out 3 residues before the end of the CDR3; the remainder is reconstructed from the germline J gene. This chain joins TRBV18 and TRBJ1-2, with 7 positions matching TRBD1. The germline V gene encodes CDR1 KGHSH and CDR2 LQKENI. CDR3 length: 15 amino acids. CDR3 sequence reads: CASSPTGVSGNDYTF. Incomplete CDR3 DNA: TGTGCCAGCTCGCCCACAGGGGTTTCTGGGAACGAC.

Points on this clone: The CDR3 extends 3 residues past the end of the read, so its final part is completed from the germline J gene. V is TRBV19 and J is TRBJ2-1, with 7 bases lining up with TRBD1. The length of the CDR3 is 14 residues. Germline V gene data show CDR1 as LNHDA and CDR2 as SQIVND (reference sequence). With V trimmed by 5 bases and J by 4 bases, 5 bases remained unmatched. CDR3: CASSHGQVYNEQFF. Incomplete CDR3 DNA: TGTGCCAGTAGTCACGGACAGGTGTACAATGAG.

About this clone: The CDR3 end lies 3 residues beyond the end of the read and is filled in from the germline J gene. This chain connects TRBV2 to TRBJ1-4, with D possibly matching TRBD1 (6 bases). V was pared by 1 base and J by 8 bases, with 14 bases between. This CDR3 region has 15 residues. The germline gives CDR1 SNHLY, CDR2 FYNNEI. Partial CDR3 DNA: TGTGCCAGCAGTGAAGTCGGAATTGGGGGCGAAAAA. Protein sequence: CASSEVGIGGEK. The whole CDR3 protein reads CASSEVGIGGEKLFF.

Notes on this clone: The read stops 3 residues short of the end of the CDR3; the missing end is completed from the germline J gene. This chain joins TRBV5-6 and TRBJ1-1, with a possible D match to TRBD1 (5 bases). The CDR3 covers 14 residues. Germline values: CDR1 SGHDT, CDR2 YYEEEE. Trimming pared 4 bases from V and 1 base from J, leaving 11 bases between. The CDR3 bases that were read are TGTGCCAGCAGCCCGGGACTTAGGAACACTGAA. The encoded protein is CASSPGLRNTE. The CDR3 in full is CASSPGLRNTEAFF.

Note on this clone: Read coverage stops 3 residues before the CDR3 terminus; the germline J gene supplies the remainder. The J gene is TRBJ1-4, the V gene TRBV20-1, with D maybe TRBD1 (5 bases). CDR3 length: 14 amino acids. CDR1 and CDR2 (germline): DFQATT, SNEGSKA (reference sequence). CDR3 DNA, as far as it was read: TGCAGTGCCATCGATAGTTCTGGGGCCAACGTA. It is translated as CSAIDSSGANV. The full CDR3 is CSAIDSSGANVLFF.

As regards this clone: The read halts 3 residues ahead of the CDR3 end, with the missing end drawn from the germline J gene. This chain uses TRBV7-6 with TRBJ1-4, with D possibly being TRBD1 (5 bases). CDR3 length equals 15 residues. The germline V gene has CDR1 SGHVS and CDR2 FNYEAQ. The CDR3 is CASSSGTSGANVLFF. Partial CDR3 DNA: TGTGCCAGCAGCTCGGGTACCTCTGGGGCCAACGTA.

The CDR3 protein is CASSVQAGGPGETQYF. CDR3 bases read: TGTGCCAGCAGCGTTCAAGCGGGGGGGCCTGGAGAGACC. The V gene is TRBV9, the J gene TRBJ2-5; 10 positions agree with TRBD2. The CDR3 is cut off 3 residues early in the read; its end comes from the germline J gene. Germline loops: CDR1 SGDLS, CDR2 YYNGEE. The CDR3 sequence is 16 residues long. Trimming cost V 2 bases and J 4 bases; bases outside gene matches: 8.

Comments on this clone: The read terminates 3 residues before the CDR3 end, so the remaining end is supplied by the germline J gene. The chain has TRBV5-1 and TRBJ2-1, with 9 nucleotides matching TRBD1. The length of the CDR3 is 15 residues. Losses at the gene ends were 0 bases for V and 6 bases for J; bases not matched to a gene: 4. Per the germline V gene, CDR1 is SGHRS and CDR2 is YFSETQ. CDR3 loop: CASSLGGTGINEQFF. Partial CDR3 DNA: TGCGCCAGCAGCTTGGGAGGGACAGGGATCAATGAG.